The source of this TCR beta chain is a study of cytomegalovirus exposure and HLA in healthy donors (dated by TCRdb to 2015 to 2018). General notes on the study: In an earlier analysis of roughly 500 of the donors, under 300 Gb of sequence data and 90 million to 130 million unique TCR beta sequences from about 179 million T cells were reported. An early release that covered some 630 HLA-typed donors contained approximately 300 gigabases of sequencing data and some 87 million unique TCR sequences. A later genetic analysis used genome-wide SNP genotypes for about three fifths of the 666 donors, treating that subset as a discovery cohort. The study combined high-throughput TCR immunosequencing, statistical association of individual TCRs with disease status, and machine learning to predict cytomegalovirus infection status. Every repertoire in the discovery cohort had been generated on one and the same sequencing platform. The T cell repertoires of several hundred subjects were profiled by immunosequencing and related to cytomegalovirus serostatus. HLA typing covered class I and class II loci at four-digit resolution. A separate validation cohort of approximately 120 different subjects was used in addition to the roughly 700-subject first cohort. The study was designed to test whether signatures of past pathogen exposure could be identified by cataloging public T cell receptors. Typing coverage varied by locus: roughly 620-640 donors for A, B, C, DRB1 and DQB1; 500 to 550 for DQA1; approximately 610 for DPA1; approximately 450 for DPB1. A later analysis re-analyzed previously published TCR beta repertoires from 660 or so donors and added high-resolution HLA genotyping to study TCR occurrence patterns. The later analysis used no new phenotypic data to find candidate immune exposures, relying instead on TCR beta sequences and their occurrence across donors. The genetic ancestry cluster associated with self-reported Caucasian donors included roughly four fifths of the approximately 430 genotyped donors. Because of strong linkage in the cohort, roughly five DR-DQ haplotypes were treated as single units for association and clustering. An earlier analysis of around 540 of the donors applied high-throughput TCR beta sequencing to assess whether each TCR beta V gene segment acted as functional or pseudogenic. On average, roughly 240,000 unique TCR beta nucleotide sequences were sequenced per donor among 350 to 400 genotyped donors of the cohort, with roughly a sixth of those sequences being non-productive. Alongside the repertoire data, information on donor age, sex, ethnicity and CMV serostatus was compiled.

V and J are trimmed by 4 bases and 5 bases, and the gene matches miss 7 bases of the junction. The CDR3 numbers 14 residues from cysteine through phenylalanine. Left in the record is the CDR3 DNA by itself, 42 bases read in frame from the first base. The germline V gene yields MGHRA for CDR1 and YSYEKL for CDR2. What the research found in general, with its limitations: The earlier analysis of 587 of the donors excluded approximately 17 rarely observed V segments, including chromosome 9 orphons, because counts were too low. In an earlier analysis of about 600 of the donors, most TCR beta V segments appeared in productive rearrangements about 87% or about 30% of the time, broadly matching IMGT annotations. In a later analysis, 15,000 to 20,000 TCR beta sequences were associated with specific HLA alleles at a false discovery rate of 0.05. Most TCR sequences were seen in very few donors, while some public TCRs were found in many individuals. In vitro tests confirmed that three of the cytomegalovirus-associated TCR beta chains recognize cytomegalovirus antigens. Sequencing depth was assumed to be roughly uniform across donors in the presence/absence analyses, though that assumption may not hold. Strong co-occurrence of HLA alleles, especially DR and DQ, made assigning TCR associations to individual alleles difficult. V-gene and J-gene trimming of TCR beta chains was associated with a missense DCLRE1C variant in a later genetic analysis, and the association was replicated in an independent cohort. In the study, approximately 150 TCR beta chains were listed as associated with cytomegalovirus. A further reported finding was that TCR beta sequences accurately predicted the HLA-A and HLA-B alleles for most subjects in the first cohort. Linkage disequilibrium might explain the correlated functional status among segregating V segments, but an unknown experimental factor could not be ruled out. A group of highly shared sequence variants was considered likely to be a technical artifact of the sequencing pipeline. Because some donors lacked HLA typing at each locus, the association tests relied only on the typed subset. According to the authors, the approach could potentially be generalized to other disease states and immunological phenotypes. The 87-base-pair reads could not distinguish some IMGT-functional V segments, including TRBV6-2 and TRBV6-3, so those segments were excluded. According to a later analysis, TCR association rates differed among HLA loci, with DRB1 alleles showing the most associated TCRs and HLA-C alleles showing the fewest. A later analysis found that most CMV-associated TCR beta chains appeared HLA-restricted, with HLA associations seemingly driven largely by CMV exposure. For the cohort, immune exposure information was limited to CMV serostatus. In a later analysis, HLA-associated TCR beta chains were found to be more clonally expanded and to have lower generation probabilities than equally common non-associated chains. According to a later genetic analysis, donors in an Asian-associated ancestry cluster had fewer N-insertions in productive TCRs than the approximately 670-donor mean. In this cohort, only TCR beta chains were sequenced, and detectable features were limited by the absence of alpha or paired-chain data. In both the original and validation cohorts, the classifier was reported to diagnose cytomegalovirus status with high specificity and sensitivity. In a later analysis, several top co-occurrence clusters were reported to appear linked to parvovirus B19, influenza, CMV and Epstein-Barr virus.

The library was obtained by the immunoSEQ multiplex PCR assay. For the multiplex PCR, a mixture combining 60 forward primers for TCR Vbeta segments and 13 reverse primers for TCR Jbeta segments was used. The CDR3 region of rearranged TCR beta genes was amplified from genomic DNA by a multiplex PCR assay. The Illumina HiSeq System was used to sequence the amplified TCR beta libraries as 87-base-pair reads. Regarding the original processing steps: Across the 700 or so repertoires, a later analysis counted 80 million or so unique TCR beta chains, around 10 million of which were shared by at least two donors. A nearest-neighbor algorithm error-corrected the raw reads and collapsed the reads into unique sequences, merging closely related sequences to remove PCR and sequencing errors. To assign V, D and J gene segments, CDR3 sequences were aligned to IMGT reference sequences. Each retained sequence needed at least a six-nucleotide match to both a V gene segment and a J gene segment. Rearrangements were classified as productive when the CDR3 lacked stop codons and remained in frame with V and J, and all other rearrangements were classified as non-productive. Following IMGT convention, CDR3 was defined as the stretch from the second conserved V-encoded cysteine up to the conserved J-encoded phenylalanine. The earlier analysis of 500 to 750 of the donors excluded any sequence lacking an unambiguous match to a single V gene segment. In an earlier analysis of 587 of the donors, V segments were called functional above 56.7% productive rearrangements and were called segregating when the between-donor standard deviation exceeded 5%. A statistical classification framework was developed to diagnose cytomegalovirus status using the catalog of TCR beta chain sequences. A later analysis assigned V and J genes by comparing TCR nucleotide sequences with IMGT/GENE-DB human TR gene sequences. The TCRdist pipeline was used in a later analysis to assign CDR3 sequences and most-parsimonious VDJ recombination scenarios. In a later analysis, each TCR beta chain was defined by its CDR3 amino acid sequence together with its V-gene family, and reads lacking a unique V-gene family were excluded. A later analysis removed several hundred highly shared, low-generation-probability nucleotide sequences to deal with suspected cross-contamination and a sequencing artifact. In a later analysis, a clonal expansion index for each public chain was calculated from normalized within-repertoire ranks of inferred template counts. A later analysis computed generation probabilities with a VDJ recombination model fitted to out-of-frame rearrangements, and checked the results against IGoR. In a later analysis, hypergeometric tests were used to score TCR-TCR, TCR-HLA and TCR-CMV co-occurrence, with a repertoire-size bias correction applied to TCR pairs. A later analysis estimated false discovery rates by permuting HLA or CMV assignments 20 times. In a later analysis, co-occurring TCRs were grouped with DBSCAN, and TCRdist sequence similarity was added when clustering was performed within HLA-allele-positive subsets. Repertoires with fewer than 30,000 or more than 120,000 public chains were left out of co-occurrence clustering, as were about five repertoires with anomalous nucleotide sharing. Held by TCRdb, this immuneACCESS table contains in-frame sequences only and omits some clones. Under half of the omission traces to an unresolved V gene where checked; the cause of the rest is unknown. V and J calls and clone size follow that table, whereas D and trimming were derived from the DNA. Counted in this sample were fewer than 250,000 clones; approximately 87% of them appeared once. 1% to 1.5% of the sample rests with the top ten.

About this clone itself: Its antigen is still unknown. Base qualities are not provided; no much larger clone lies one nucleotide away.

The cohort consisted of 666 healthy bone marrow donors. At the time of sampling, all cohort members were nominally healthy, though unrecorded immune exposures were likely present. The donor tested CMV seronegative, placing the donor among the 350 to 400 seronegative members of the cohort. A peripheral blood sample was collected from each donor, and TCR beta sequencing was performed on peripheral blood mononuclear cells. The Qiagen DNeasy Blood Extraction Kit was used to extract genomic DNA from the blood cell samples. This chain joins TRBV4-1 to TRBJ2-5; TRBD1 aligns with 7 central bases. The sample was PBMCs. The receptor was isolated from a man aged 25 to 40 in good health and CMV-seronegative. DNA sequence: TGCGCCAGCAGCCCTTCCGGACAGGCGGAGACCCAGTACTTC. Its protein product is CASSPSGQAETQYF.